The clone carrying this TCR beta chain was seen at least ten times. This entry comes from a study of T cells in Graves' hyperthyroidism and ophthalmopathy. Amplified TCR beta CDR3 regions derived from RNA transcripts. HTBI primers were employed in a first-round RT-PCR of the TCR CDR3. TCRdb independently ran MiXCR on the multiplex PCR reads; one entry per CDR3 protein. In the table there are over 700,000 distinct CDR3 sequences, over 35% of which are singletons. In germline, CDR1 is DFQATT, CDR2 SNEGSKA (reference sequence). The CDR3 runs 12 residues. Sequenced: blood. The clonotype was recovered from a man aged 18 to 29 with Graves' hyperthyroidism. This chain links TRBV20-1 with TRBJ1-1; D unclear. The CDR3: CSASGGNTEAFF. The DNA for the CDR3 is TGCAGCGCTTCCGGAGGGAACACTGAAGCTTTCTTT.